The entry below describes one TCR beta chain. The sample is drawn from a study of blood T cell repertoires in COVID-19. As for the study in general: Samples representing acute and convalescent COVID-19 were sourced from the United States, Italy and Spain.

Study processing details: Estimation of nucleated cell counts was performed using reference gene primer amplification. Sequenced by immunoSEQ multiplex PCR; TCRdb stores in-frame clones only, minus some. D and trimming come from the DNA, and the V and J calls and clone size come from that table. The repertoire holds 9,000 to 13,000 clones, with 80% to 90% as singletons. Trimming removed 3 bases from V and 9 bases from J, with 8 bases in between. The CDR3 loop spans 11 amino acids. The V gene is TRBV12-3 or TRBV12-4, the J gene TRBJ1-1; D might be TRBD1 (5 bases). The source is a human donor in a cohort sampled during active COVID-19. Sequencing was done on a sample of peripheral blood. The CDR3 loop reads CASSLGQKAFF. The CDR3 DNA reads TGTGCCAGCAGTTTGGGGCAGAAAGCTTTCTTT.